This T cell receptor (beta chain) was recorded in a study of CD8 T cells in ankylosing spondylitis. TCRdb used MiXCR to reprocess the 5' RACE reads, holding one entry per CDR3 protein. The data show under 120,000 distinct CDR3 sequences, around 24% seen once. V shed 5 bases, J shed 3 bases, and the junction held 5 bases outside the gene matches. Looked up from germline, CDR1 is SEHNR and CDR2 is FQNEAQ (reference sequence). The CDR3 contains 15 residues. The specimen was synovial fluid, either unsorted or a sorted T cell fraction (not recorded which). The sequence was obtained from a male donor with ankylosing spondylitis. The chain combines TRBV7-9 with TRBJ2-1; 9 bases map to TRBD2. The CDR3 bases are TGTGCCAGCAGCCCAACGACTAGCGGCTACAATGAGCAGTTCTTC. It encodes CASSPTTSGYNEQFF.